The clone carrying this T cell receptor beta chain was counted many times. Its specificity is unknown. These data are taken from a study of Graves' ophthalmopathy and Graves' hyperthyroidism. The study's findings and limits: Ophthalmopathy progression prediction by the model yielded a sensitivity of more than 60% and a specificity of 72.22%.

No donor had other autoimmune disease, uncontrolled infection, pregnancy or lactation. Amplification of the TCR beta CDR3 regions used RNA transcripts (as template). The first round was an RT-PCR with HTBI primers, and the second round was a multiplex PCR. MiXCR, run by TCRdb on the multiplex PCR reads, gives a single entry per CDR3 protein. This table holds approximately 160,000 distinct CDR3 sequences, under 40% found once. This CDR3 contains 13 residues. V lost 6 bases and J 3 bases, leaving 11 bases between the germline ends. Germline assignment: CDR1 MNHEY and CDR2 SMNVEV (reference sequence). The clonotype originates from a woman between 40 and 55 years old with Graves' ophthalmopathy. The rearrangement joins TRBV27 to TRBJ1-1; D call uncertain. Material for sequencing was peripheral blood. This CDR3 is CASRSGRYTEAFF. The CDR3 bases are TGTGCCAGCAGATCCGGGAGGTACACTGAAGCTTTCTTT.